The 31 T cell receptor beta chains below come from one sample, sequenced in a study of T cells in Graves' hyperthyroidism and ophthalmopathy. RNA transcripts were the template for amplifying TCR beta CDR3 regions. An initial round of RT-PCR targeting the TCR CDR3 relied on the HTBI primer set. TCRdb reprocessed the multiplex PCR reads with MiXCR, giving one entry per CDR3 protein. This sample has hundreds of thousands of distinct CDR3 sequences, with approximately 14% found just once. The sequencing sample was made of blood. The receptors derive from a man aged 18 to 29 with Graves' ophthalmopathy.

This clonotype showed up many times. The chain employs TRBV5-6 and TRBJ2-1; maybe TRBD2 (5 bases). From germline, CDR1 is SGHDT and CDR2 YYEEEE. V was pared by 4 bases and J by 3 bases, with 8 bases between. The CDR3 consists of 13 residues. The CDR3 loop is CASSVLDYNEQFF. CDR3 nucleotides: TGTGCCAGCAGCGTACTAGACTACAATGAGCAGTTCTTC.

This clonotype was counted many times. This chain connects TRBV7-8 to TRBJ2-5; D tentatively reads TRBD1 or TRBD2 (5 bases each). CDR3 length: 13 residues. Germline assignment: CDR1 SGHVS and CDR2 FQNEAQ. With 6 bases removed from V and 5 bases from J, the gap between germline ends came to 13 bases. The CDR3 DNA follows: TGTGCCAGCAGTAGGGACCTTGGGGAGACCCAGTACTTC. It translates to CASSRDLGETQYF.

Only a few counts were recorded for this clonotype. V is TRBV24-1 and J is TRBJ2-5; 9 nucleotides agree with TRBD2. With 4 bases clipped from V and 2 bases from J, the junction kept 10 bases outside the gene matches. Germline V gives CDR1 KGHDR, CDR2 SFDVKD. The CDR3 consists of 17 residues. Here the CDR3 DNA reads TGTGCCACCAGTGAGCGGTTAGCGGGGGCCATACAAGAGACCCAGTACTTC. This sequence encodes CATSERLAGAIQETQYF.

This chain joins TRBV30 and TRBJ2-7; TRBD1 agrees at 7 bases. Trimming removed 5 bases from V and 3 bases from J; junction bases left unmatched: 1. Germline V gene lookup returns CDR1 GTSNPN and CDR2 SVGIG (reference sequence). This CDR3 is 11 amino acids long. CDR3 nucleotides: TGTGCCTGGGCAGGGGGCTACGAGCAGTACTTC. Encoded protein: CAWAGGYEQYF.

This clonotype was recorded many times. The rearrangement uses TRBV6-1 and TRBJ1-6; no firm D call. V shed 6 bases and J shed 7 bases, with 7 bases lying between them. CDR3 length equals 12 residues. Germline-derived CDR1 and CDR2 are MNHNS and SASEGT. The CDR3 protein is CASSKTNSPLHF. The CDR3 DNA is TGTGCCAGCAGCAAGACGAATTCACCCCTCCACTTT.

The chain is built from TRBV18 and TRBJ1-2, with TRBD1 identical over 9 bases. This CDR3 region has 16 residues. CDR1 is KGHSH and CDR2 is LQKENI in the germline V gene. V shed 3 bases, J shed 7 bases, and the junction held 12 bases outside the gene matches. CDR3 nucleotide sequence: TGTGCCAGCTCACCCCAAACTGAACAGGGGGCCAGTGGCTACACCTTC. Translation gives CASSPQTEQGASGYTF.

This clonotype has a count of ten or more. V usage is TRBV12-3 or TRBV12-4 and J usage is TRBJ1-3, with 8 bases aligning to TRBD1. Germline trimming cut 5 bases from V and 6 bases from J; bases unmatched to any gene: 9. The CDR3 runs to 15 residues. The chain's CDR3 is CASSDNQGAENTIYF. The CDR3 DNA follows: TGTGCCAGCAGTGATAACCAGGGGGCAGAAAACACCATATATTTT.

In its sample, this clonotype was seen a few times. V and J are TRBV25-1 and TRBJ1-4, with a weak D call TRBD1 (5 bases). The CDR3 sequence is 13 residues long. Germline V gene sequence: CDR1 MGHDK, CDR2 SYGVNS. V was trimmed by 7 bases and J by 8 bases, leaving 14 bases between them. The CDR3 DNA sequence: TGTGCCAGCACTTGGGGGGATTCAGAAAAACTGTTTTTT. It translates to CASTWGDSEKLFF. Full variable domain (remainder filled in from reference TRBV25-1 and TRBJ1-4): EADIYQTPRYLVIGTGKKITLECSQTMGHDKMYWYQQDPGMELHLIHYSYGVNSTEKGDLSSESTVSRIRTEHFPLTLESARPSHTSQYLCASTWGDSEKLFFGSGTQLSVL.

The chain recombines TRBV27 with TRBJ2-1; tentatively, D is TRBD2 (5 bases). Germline CDR1 reads MNHEY; CDR2 reads SMNVEV (reference sequence). The CDR3 is made up of 17 amino acids. V was shortened by 4 bases and J by 5 bases, with 21 bases between the two germline ends. The CDR3 sequence is CASSSIGSPGSHNEQFF. The CDR3 DNA is TGTGCCAGCAGTTCCATCGGATCACCGGGGTCCCACAATGAGCAGTTCTTC.

This clonotype was picked up many times. The chain joins TRBV27 to TRBJ1-5; D is undetermined. The V gene's germline CDR1 is MNHEY and CDR2 SMNVEV (reference sequence). The CDR3 totals 14 residues. The V and J ends lost 3 bases and 7 bases respectively, with 13 bases between them. The DNA of the CDR3 is TGTGCCAGCAGTTTTGCCCCCACCGAGCAGCCCCAGCATTTT. Protein product: CASSFAPTEQPQHF.

The rearrangement links TRBV9 to TRBJ2-3; D remains unclear. V was cut by 1 base and J by 1 base, with 10 bases left in between. Germline loops: CDR1 SGDLS, CDR2 YYNGEE. CDR3 length: 15 residues. CDR3 loop: CASSVQLGRTDTQYF. Here the CDR3 DNA reads TGTGCCAGCAGCGTACAGCTAGGGCGCACAGATACGCAGTATTTT.

This clonotype came up many times. This chain joins TRBV2 and TRBJ1-1; TRBD1 is a possible D gene (5 bases). CDR1 and CDR2 from the germline V gene are SNHLY and FYNNEI. This CDR3 is built from 14 residues. With 4 bases removed from V and 4 bases from J, the gap between germline ends came to 13 bases. DNA of the CDR3: TGTGCCAGCAGTGGGCGCTGGAGGGGCACTGAAGCTTTCTTT. Translating gives CASSGRWRGTEAFF.

The table lists this clonotype with many counts. The gene calls are TRBV5-1 and TRBJ2-1, with TRBD2 matching over 15 bases. The J segment lost 8 bases and the V segment lost 4 bases, leaving 4 bases of the junction unmatched. The germline V gene has CDR1 SGHRS and CDR2 YFSETQ. There are 15 residues in the CDR3. In DNA form, the CDR3 reads TGCGCCAGCAGCGGGGGACTAGCGGGGGGACATGAGCAGTTCTTC. Amino acid sequence: CASSGGLAGGHEQFF.

The J gene is TRBJ1-2, the V gene TRBV29-1; 7 bases are a match to TRBD1. The CDR3 length is 13 residues. V was pared by 3 bases and J by 5 bases, with 6 bases of the junction left unmatched. Looked up from germline, CDR1 is SQVTM and CDR2 is ANQGSEA. Written as DNA, the CDR3 is TGCAGCGTTGAGGGTCGACAGGGTTATGGCTACACCTTC. This encodes CSVEGRQGYGYTF.

This clonotype occurred many times. The chain uses TRBV12-3 or TRBV12-4 and TRBJ1-5, with TRBD1 matching over 8 bases. CDR3 length: 15 amino acids. The junction had 11 bases not matched to a gene; V was cut back by 7 bases and J by 6 bases. CDR3 sequence reads: CASTMTGEDGQPQHF. The CDR3 DNA reads TGTGCCAGCACCATGACAGGGGAGGATGGTCAGCCCCAGCATTTT.

V is TRBV3-1 and J is TRBJ2-7; D might be TRBD1 (5 bases). The CDR3 has 14 amino acids. The germline V gene encodes CDR1 LGHDT and CDR2 YNNKEL (reference sequence). The V and J ends lost 1 base and 2 bases respectively, with 9 bases between them. The CDR3, as DNA: TGTGCCAGCAGCCAAGGCCCAGGGACCTACGAGCAGTACTTC. It specifies CASSQGPGTYEQYF.

For this clonotype: This clone may be a read error of a much larger clone one base away. The conserved closing phenylalanine or tryptophan is absent in this CDR3, likely reflecting a read error. The chain links TRBV29-1 to TRBJ2-7, with D perhaps TRBD2 (6 bases). The germline V and J ends were trimmed by 4 bases and 3 bases, with 16 bases remaining between them. The germline gives CDR1 SQVTM, CDR2 ANQGSEA. The CDR3 spans 14 residues. The CDR3 loop is CSVVGASAYYEQYS. The CDR3 DNA reads as TGCAGCGTTGTTGGGGCTAGCGCATACTACGAGCAGTACTCC.

This clonotype was seen many times. V gene TRBV20-1 combines with J gene TRBJ2-7; TRBD1 might be the D (5 bases). The germline CDR1 and CDR2 sequences are DFQATT and SNEGSKA (reference sequence). The CDR3 consists of 12 residues. Trimming shortened V by 0 bases and J by 2 bases, and 5 bases separated the two germline ends. In DNA, the CDR3 is TGCAGTGCTAGAGAAGGGGCCTACGAGCAGTACTTC. It yields the protein CSAREGAYEQYF.

In this sample, this clonotype turned up many times. The V gene is TRBV7-9, the J gene TRBJ2-5, with D tentatively TRBD1 (6 bases). The CDR3 is 16 residues long. Germline V CDR1 and CDR2: SEHNR, FQNEAQ (reference sequence). V was pared by 1 base and J by 3 bases, with 15 bases between. The CDR3 region is CASSLVRGHREETQYF. In DNA form, the CDR3 reads TGTGCCAGCAGCTTAGTTCGAGGTCACAGGGAAGAGACCCAGTACTTC.

This clonotype was observed a handful of times. V and J are TRBV12-5 and TRBJ1-1; tentative D call: TRBD1 (5 bases). The V gene's germline CDR1 is LGHNT and CDR2 FRNRAP. The CDR3 is 13 residues long. Between the trimmed V and J ends, which lost 6 bases and 7 bases, there was a span of 15 bases. CDR3 in amino acids: CASGPRDFYEAFF. CDR3 in DNA: TGTGCTAGTGGACCGAGGGACTTTTATGAAGCTTTCTTT.

This clonotype was observed a single time. The chain joins TRBV20-1 to TRBJ2-1; 10 bases map to TRBD1. This CDR3 contains 15 residues. CDR1 is DFQATT, CDR2 SNEGSKA, per germline (reference sequence). Trimming removed 6 bases from V and 2 bases from J; junction bases left unmatched: 7. The CDR3 reads CSARRDRGAYNEQFF. In DNA form, the CDR3 reads TGCAGTGCCCGCCGGGACAGGGGAGCCTACAATGAGCAGTTCTTC.

This clonotype was seen at least ten times. The chain combines TRBV7-9 with TRBJ2-7, with D tentatively TRBD1 (6 bases). The germline gives CDR1 SEHNR, CDR2 FQNEAQ (reference sequence). The CDR3 loop spans 12 amino acids. V was pared by 5 bases and J by 5 bases, with 10 bases between. CDR3 bases: TGTGCCAGCAGCCAGGGGAGAGACGAGCAGTACTTC. Translating it yields CASSQGRDEQYF.

This clonotype was observed at least ten times. The chain recombines TRBV5-5 with TRBJ2-7; no reliable D call. V lost 1 base to trimming and J lost 5 bases, with 13 bases between them. The CDR3 runs 14 residues. Germline assignment: CDR1 SGHKS and CDR2 YYEKEE (reference sequence). The CDR3 is CASSLFSGRDEQYF. The CDR3 DNA reads TGTGCCAGCAGCTTGTTTTCCGGGCGTGACGAGCAGTACTTC.

The chain recombines TRBV18 with TRBJ2-7, with 11 bases matching TRBD2. The germline V gene has CDR1 KGHSH and CDR2 LQKENI. Unmatched junction bases numbered 6, after V lost 6 bases and J lost 5 bases. This CDR3 is built from 14 residues. Here the CDR3 reads CASSRLAGMDEQYF. In DNA, the CDR3 is TGTGCCAGCTCTAGACTAGCGGGAATGGACGAGCAGTACTTC.

This clonotype was counted only a few times. The chain carries TRBV11-3 and TRBJ2-1, with D perhaps TRBD1 (5 bases). Deletions cut 8 bases from V and 3 bases from J, with 11 bases between. Per germline, CDR1 SGHNT and CDR2 YENEEA. This CDR3 spans 13 amino acids. CDR3 region: CASGAGDYNEQFF. CDR3 DNA: TGTGCCAGCGGGGCAGGCGACTACAATGAGCAGTTCTTC.

This clonotype was picked up many times. The chain links TRBV6-1 to TRBJ1-1, with 7 positions matching TRBD1. The V gene end was trimmed by 2 bases and the J gene end by 13 bases; junction bases not matched to a gene: 7. Germline lookup yields CDR1 MNHNS and CDR2 SASEGT. There are 12 residues in the CDR3. For the CDR3, the DNA is TGTGCCAGCAGTGAATGGACAGGAGGGCTTTTCTTT. Residues: CASSEWTGGLFF.

Remarks on this clonotype: Just one base apart from a much larger clone, this may be a read error. The V call is TRBV7-2, the J call TRBJ2-1, with D perhaps matching TRBD2 (6 bases). V lost 5 bases and J 0 bases, leaving 20 bases between the germline ends. CDR3 length: 18 residues. CDR1 SGHTA and CDR2 FQGNSA come from the germline V gene. The CDR3 DNA reads as TGTGCCAGCAGCCAGGAGGGTGGGCTCCCGAGCTCCTACAATGAGCAGTTCTTC. Translation gives CASSQEGGLPSSYNEQFF.

Many counts were recorded for this clonotype. The chain uses TRBV2 and TRBJ2-3; D is undetermined. V lost 4 bases and J lost 0, with 8 bases in between. CDR3 length equals 14 residues. The V gene's germline CDR1 is SNHLY and CDR2 FYNNEI. CDR3 nucleotides: TGTGCCAGCAGTGGCCAGTTTAGCACAGATACGCAGTATTTT. Translation: CASSGQFSTDTQYF. Filled out from reference TRBV2 and TRBJ2-3, the complete variable domain reads EPEVTQTPSHQVTQMGQEVILRCVPISNHLYFYWYRQILGQKVEFLVSFYNNEISEKSEIFDDQFSVERPDGSNFTLKIRSTKLEDSAMYFCASSGQFSTDTQYFGPGTRLTVL.

This chain uses TRBV18 with TRBJ1-1, with 10 bases lining up with TRBD1. The CDR3 sequence is 14 residues long. Germline trimming cut 4 bases from V and 7 bases from J; bases unmatched to any gene: 6. CDR1 and CDR2 (germline): KGHSH, LQKENI. CDR3 in DNA: TGTGCCAGCTCACGCTTGGACAGGGGGAATGAAGCTTTCTTT. Amino acid sequence: CASSRLDRGNEAFF.

This clonotype was counted only a few times. The chain has TRBV6-1 and TRBJ2-5; 7 nucleotides match TRBD1. Trimming at V came to 4 bases and at J to 5 bases, leaving 10 bases not matched to a gene. The CDR3 contains 15 residues. From germline, CDR1 is MNHNS and CDR2 SASEGT. The CDR3 loop reads CASSGSGGERETQYF. CDR3 sequence (DNA): TGTGCCAGCAGTGGCTCAGGGGGTGAGCGGGAGACCCAGTACTTC.

This clonotype was observed at least ten times. This sequence joins TRBV6-1 and TRBJ2-1; 15 bases are shared with TRBD2. Germline CDR1 is MNHNS and CDR2 is SASEGT. V lost 7 bases and J lost 7; bases outside the gene matches: 2. The CDR3 is made up of 14 amino acids. The chain's CDR3 is CASIGTSGRNEQFF. The DNA for the CDR3 is TGTGCCAGCATCGGGACTAGCGGGAGGAATGAGCAGTTCTTC.